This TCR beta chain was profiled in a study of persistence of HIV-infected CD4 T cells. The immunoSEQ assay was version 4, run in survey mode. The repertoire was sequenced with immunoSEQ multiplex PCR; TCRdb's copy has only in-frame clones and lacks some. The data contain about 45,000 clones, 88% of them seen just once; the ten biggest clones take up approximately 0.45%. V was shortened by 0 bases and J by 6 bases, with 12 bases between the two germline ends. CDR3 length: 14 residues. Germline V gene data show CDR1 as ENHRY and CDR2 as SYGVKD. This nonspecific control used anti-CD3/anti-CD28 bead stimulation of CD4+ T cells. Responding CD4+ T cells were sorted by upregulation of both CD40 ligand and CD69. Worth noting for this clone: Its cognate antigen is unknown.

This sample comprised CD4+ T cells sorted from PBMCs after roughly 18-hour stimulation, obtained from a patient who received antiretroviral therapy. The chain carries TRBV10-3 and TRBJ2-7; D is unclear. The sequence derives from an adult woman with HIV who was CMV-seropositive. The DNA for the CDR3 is TGTGCCATCAGTGAGTCGAAAGGAAGCACCGAGCAGTACGTC. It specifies CAISESKGSTEQYV.